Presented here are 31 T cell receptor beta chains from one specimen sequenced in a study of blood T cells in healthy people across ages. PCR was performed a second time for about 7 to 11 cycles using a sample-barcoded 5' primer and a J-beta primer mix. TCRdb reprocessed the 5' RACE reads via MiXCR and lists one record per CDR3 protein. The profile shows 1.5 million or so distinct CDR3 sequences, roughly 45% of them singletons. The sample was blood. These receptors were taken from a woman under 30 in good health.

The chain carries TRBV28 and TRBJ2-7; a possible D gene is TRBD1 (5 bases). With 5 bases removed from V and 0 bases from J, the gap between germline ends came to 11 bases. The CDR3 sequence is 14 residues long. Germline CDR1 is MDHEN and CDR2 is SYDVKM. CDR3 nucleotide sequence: TGTGCCAGCAGTAGCATGGACAACTCCTACGAGCAGTACTTC. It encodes CASSSMDNSYEQYF.

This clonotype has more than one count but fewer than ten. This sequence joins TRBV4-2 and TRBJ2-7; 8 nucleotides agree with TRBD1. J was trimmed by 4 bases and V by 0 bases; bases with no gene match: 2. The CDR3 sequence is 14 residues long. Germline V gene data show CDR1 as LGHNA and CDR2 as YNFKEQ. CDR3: CASSQDRDRYEQYF. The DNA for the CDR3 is TGTGCCAGCAGCCAAGATCGGGACAGGTACGAGCAGTACTTC.

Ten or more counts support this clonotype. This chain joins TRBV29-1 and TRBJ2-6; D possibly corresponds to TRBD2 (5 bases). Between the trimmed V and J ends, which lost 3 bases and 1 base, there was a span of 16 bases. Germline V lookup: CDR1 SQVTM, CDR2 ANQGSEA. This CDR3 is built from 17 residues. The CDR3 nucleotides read TGCAGCGTTGAGGCGGGTCTAGTTAGTTCTGGGGCCAACGTCCTGACTTTC. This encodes CSVEAGLVSSGANVLTF. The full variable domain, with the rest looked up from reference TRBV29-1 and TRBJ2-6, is SAVISQKPSRDICQRGTSLTIQCQVDSQVTMMFWYRQQPGQSLTLIATANQGSEATYESGFVIDKFPISRPNLTFSTLTVSNMSPEDSSIYLCSVEAGLVSSGANVLTFGAGSRLTVL.

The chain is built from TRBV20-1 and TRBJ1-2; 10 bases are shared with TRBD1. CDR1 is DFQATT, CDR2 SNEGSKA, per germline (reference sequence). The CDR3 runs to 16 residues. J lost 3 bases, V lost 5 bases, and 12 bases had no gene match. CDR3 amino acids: CSAPRGQGIGDYGYTF. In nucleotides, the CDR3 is TGCAGTGCTCCCCGGGGACAGGGGATAGGGGACTATGGCTACACCTTC.

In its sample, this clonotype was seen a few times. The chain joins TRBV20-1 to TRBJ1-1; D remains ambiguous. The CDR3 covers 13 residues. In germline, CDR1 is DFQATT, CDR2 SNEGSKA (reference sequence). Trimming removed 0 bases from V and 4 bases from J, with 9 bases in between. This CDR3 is CSARELLATEAFF. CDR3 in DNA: TGCAGTGCTAGAGAGTTGTTAGCCACTGAAGCTTTCTTT.

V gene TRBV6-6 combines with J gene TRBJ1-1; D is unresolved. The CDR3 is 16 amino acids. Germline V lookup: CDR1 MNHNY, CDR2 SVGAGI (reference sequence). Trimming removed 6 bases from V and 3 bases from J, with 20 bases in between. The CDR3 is CASRAPLVIKDTEAFF. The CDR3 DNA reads TGTGCCAGCAGGGCCCCTTTGGTTATCAAGGACACTGAAGCTTTCTTT.

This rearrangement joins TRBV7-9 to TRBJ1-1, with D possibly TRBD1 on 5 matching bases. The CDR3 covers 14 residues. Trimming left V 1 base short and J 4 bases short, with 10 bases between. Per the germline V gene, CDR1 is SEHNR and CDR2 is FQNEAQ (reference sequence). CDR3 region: CASSLGGGPTEAFF. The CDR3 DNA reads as TGTGCCAGCAGCTTAGGGGGCGGACCCACTGAAGCTTTCTTT.

CDR3 in DNA: TGTGCCAGCAGTCGCATAACTAGCGGGAGGGCCAATGAGCAGTTCTTC. It codes for CASSRITSGRANEQFF. J is TRBJ2-1 and V is TRBV6-2 or TRBV6-3; 13 bases are shared with TRBD2. This CDR3 spans 16 amino acids. CDR1 and CDR2 from the germline V gene are MNHEY and SVGEGT. Unmatched junction bases numbered 7, after V lost 5 bases and J lost 6 bases.

The CDR3 bases are TGTGCCAGCAGTTTATCGGTATTTTCCCAGACCCAGTACTTC. Translated, it gives CASSLSVFSQTQYF. This chain uses TRBV27 with TRBJ2-5, with D unresolved. V lost 0 bases, J lost 6 bases, and 11 bases lay in between. Germline lookup yields CDR1 MNHEY and CDR2 SMNVEV (reference sequence). The CDR3 extends over 14 amino acids.

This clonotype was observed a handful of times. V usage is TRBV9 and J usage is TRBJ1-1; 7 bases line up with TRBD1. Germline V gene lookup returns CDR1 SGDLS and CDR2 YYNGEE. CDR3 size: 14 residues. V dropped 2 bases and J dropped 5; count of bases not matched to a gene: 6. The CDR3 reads CASSVTGSGTEAFF. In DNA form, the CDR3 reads TGTGCCAGCAGCGTGACAGGGTCTGGGACTGAAGCTTTCTTT.

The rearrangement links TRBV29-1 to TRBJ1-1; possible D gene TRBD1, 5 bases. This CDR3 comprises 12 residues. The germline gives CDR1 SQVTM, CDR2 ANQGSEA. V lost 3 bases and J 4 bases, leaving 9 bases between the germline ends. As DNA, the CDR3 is TGCAGCGTTGATGGCGGGGGCACTGAAGCTTTCTTT. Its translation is CSVDGGGTEAFF.

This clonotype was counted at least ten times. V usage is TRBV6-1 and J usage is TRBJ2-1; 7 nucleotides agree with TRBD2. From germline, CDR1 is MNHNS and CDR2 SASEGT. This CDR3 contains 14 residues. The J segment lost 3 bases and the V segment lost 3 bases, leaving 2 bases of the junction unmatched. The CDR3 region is CASSEGGSYNEQFF. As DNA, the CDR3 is TGTGCCAGCAGTGAGGGCGGGAGCTACAATGAGCAGTTCTTC.

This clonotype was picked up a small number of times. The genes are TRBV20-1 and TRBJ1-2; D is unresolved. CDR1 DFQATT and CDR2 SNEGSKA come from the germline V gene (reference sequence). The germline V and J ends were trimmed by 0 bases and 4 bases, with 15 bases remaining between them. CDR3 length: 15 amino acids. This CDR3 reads CSARDLSRESYGYTF. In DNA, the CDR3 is TGCAGTGCTAGAGATCTCTCCCGGGAGTCCTATGGCTACACCTTC.

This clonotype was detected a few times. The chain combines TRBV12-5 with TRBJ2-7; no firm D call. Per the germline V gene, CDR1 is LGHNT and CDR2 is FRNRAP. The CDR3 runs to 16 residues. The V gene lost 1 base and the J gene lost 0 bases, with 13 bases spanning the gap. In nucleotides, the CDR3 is TGTGCTAGTGGTTTGGGGGTAGGCGCCTCCTCCTACGAGCAGTACTTC. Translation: CASGLGVGASSYEQYF.

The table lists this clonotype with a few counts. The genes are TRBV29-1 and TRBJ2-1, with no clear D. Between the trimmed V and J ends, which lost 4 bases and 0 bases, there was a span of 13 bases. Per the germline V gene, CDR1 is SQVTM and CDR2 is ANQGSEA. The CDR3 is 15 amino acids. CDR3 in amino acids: CSVVLFSRSYNEQFF. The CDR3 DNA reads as TGCAGCGTTGTCCTTTTCAGTCGCTCCTACAATGAGCAGTTCTTC.

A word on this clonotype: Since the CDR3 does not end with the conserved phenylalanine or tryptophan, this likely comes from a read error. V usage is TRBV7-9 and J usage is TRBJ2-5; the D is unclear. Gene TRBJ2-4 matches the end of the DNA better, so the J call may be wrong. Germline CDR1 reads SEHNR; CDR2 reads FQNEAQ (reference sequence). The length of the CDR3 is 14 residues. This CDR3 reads CASSLAGRMNIQYS. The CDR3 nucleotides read TGTGCCAGCAGCTTAGCCGGCAGAATGAACATTCAGTACTCC.

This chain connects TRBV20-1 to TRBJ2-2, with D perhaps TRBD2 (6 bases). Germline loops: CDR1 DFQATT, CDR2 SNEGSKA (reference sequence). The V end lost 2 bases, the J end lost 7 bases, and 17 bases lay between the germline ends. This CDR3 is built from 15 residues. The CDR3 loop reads CSARLRDSQGGELFF. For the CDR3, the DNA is TGCAGTGCTAGACTCCGGGACTCCCAGGGCGGGGAGCTGTTTTTT.

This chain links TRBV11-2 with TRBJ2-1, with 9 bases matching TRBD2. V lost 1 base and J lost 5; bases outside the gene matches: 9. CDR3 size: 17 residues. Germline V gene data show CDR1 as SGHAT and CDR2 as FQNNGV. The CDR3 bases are TGTGCCAGCAGCTTAGGATCCACTAGCGGGTTTCACAATGAGCAGTTCTTC. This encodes CASSLGSTSGFHNEQFF.

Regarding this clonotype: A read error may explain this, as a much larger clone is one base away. CDR3 region: CSAREGERSGGNSPLHF. CDR3 DNA sequence: TGCAGTGCTAGAGAGGGAGAGAGAAGCGGGGGAAATTCACCCCTCCACTTT. The chain carries TRBV20-1 and TRBJ1-6, with D maybe TRBD1 (5 bases). The CDR3 spans 17 residues. Germline V lookup: CDR1 DFQATT, CDR2 SNEGSKA (reference sequence). V was pared by 0 bases and J by 7 bases, with 19 bases between.

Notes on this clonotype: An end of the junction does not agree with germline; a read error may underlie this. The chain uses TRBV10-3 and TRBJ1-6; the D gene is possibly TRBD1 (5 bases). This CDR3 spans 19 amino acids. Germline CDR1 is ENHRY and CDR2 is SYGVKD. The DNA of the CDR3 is TGTGCCCTCAGTGAGAGGGACCTTCCGGCGGACCTAGGCGTGTCGGCCCTCCACTTT. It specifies CALSERDLPADLGVSALHF.

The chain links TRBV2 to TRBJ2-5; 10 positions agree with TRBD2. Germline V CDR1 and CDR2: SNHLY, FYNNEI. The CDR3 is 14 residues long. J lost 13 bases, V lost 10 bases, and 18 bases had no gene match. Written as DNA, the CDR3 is TGTGCCACCAGAATAGCGGGAGGTAACGGCGAGCGGTACTTC. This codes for CATRIAGGNGERYF.

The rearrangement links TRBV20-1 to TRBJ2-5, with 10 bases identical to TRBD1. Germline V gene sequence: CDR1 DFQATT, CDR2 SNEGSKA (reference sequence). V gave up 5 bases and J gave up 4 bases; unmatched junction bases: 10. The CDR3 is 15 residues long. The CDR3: CSAPTTTGGGETQYF. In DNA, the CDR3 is TGCAGTGCTCCCACGACGACAGGGGGCGGAGAGACCCAGTACTTC.

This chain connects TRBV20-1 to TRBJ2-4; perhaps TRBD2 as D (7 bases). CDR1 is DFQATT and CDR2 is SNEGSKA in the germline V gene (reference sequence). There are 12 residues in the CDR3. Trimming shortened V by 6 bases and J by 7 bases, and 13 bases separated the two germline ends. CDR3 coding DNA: TGCAGTGCCCTCGGGGGGCTGAACATTCAGTACTTC. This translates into CSALGGLNIQYF.

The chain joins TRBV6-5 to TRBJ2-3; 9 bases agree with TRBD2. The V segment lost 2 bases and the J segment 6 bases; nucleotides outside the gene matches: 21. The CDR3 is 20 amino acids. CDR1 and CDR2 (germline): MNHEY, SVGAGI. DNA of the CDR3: TGTGCCAGCAGTTACGGACGACGGGGGCTAGCGGGACGACTAACTGATACGCAGTATTTT. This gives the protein CASSYGRRGLAGRLTDTQYF.

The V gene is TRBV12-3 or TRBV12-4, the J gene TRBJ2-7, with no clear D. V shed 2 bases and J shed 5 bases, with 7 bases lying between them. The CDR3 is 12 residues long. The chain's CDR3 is CASSLMGHEQYF. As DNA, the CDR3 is TGTGCCAGCAGTTTAATGGGCCACGAGCAGTACTTC.

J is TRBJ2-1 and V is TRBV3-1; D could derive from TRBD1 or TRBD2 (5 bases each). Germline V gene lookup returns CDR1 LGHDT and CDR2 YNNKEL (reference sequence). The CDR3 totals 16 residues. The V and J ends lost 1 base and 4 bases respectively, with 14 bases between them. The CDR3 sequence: CASSQAGRGAYNEQFF. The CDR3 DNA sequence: TGTGCCAGCAGCCAAGCGGGACGAGGAGCGTACAATGAGCAGTTCTTC.

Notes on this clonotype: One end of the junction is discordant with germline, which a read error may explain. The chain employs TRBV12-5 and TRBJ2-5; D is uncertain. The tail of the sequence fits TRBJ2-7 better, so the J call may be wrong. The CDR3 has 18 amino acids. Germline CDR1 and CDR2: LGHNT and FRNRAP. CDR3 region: CASGLVGKERLDSCEQYF. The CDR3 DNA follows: TGTGCTAGTGGTTTGGTAGGGAAAGAGCGCTTAGACTCCTGCGAGCAGTACTTC.

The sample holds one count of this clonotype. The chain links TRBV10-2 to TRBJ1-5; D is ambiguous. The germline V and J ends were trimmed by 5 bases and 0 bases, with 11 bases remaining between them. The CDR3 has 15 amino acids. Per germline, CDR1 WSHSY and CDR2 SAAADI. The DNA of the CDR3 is TGCGCCAGCAGTTCGGCAGACTATAGCAATCAGCCCCAGCATTTT. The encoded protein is CASSSADYSNQPQHF.

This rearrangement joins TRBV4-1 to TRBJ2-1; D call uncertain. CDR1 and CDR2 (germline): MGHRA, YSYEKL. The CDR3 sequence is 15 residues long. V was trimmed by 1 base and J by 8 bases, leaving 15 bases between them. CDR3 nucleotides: TGCGCCAGCAGCCAAGTAGGTCCCCGCGGAGATGAGCAGTTCTTC. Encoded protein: CASSQVGPRGDEQFF.

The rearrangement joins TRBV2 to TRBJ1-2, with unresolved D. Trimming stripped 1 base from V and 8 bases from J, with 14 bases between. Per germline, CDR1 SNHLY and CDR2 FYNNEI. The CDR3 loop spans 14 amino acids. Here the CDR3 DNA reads TGTGCCAGCAGTGAAGGCACCCAAACGAGGGGCTACACCTTC. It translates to CASSEGTQTRGYTF.

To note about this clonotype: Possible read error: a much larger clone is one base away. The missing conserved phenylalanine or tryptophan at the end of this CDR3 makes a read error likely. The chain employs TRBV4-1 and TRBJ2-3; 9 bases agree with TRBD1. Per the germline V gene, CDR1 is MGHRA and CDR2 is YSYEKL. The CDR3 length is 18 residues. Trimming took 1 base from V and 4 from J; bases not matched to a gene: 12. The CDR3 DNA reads TGCGCCAGCAGCCAAGTTCCCCCAGGACAGGGGTCGGCAGATACGCAGTATCTT. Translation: CASSQVPPGQGSADTQYL.